Listed here are 23 T cell receptor beta chains from one sample, sequenced in a study of siplizumab effects on memory and regulatory T cells. Data came from immunoSEQ multiplex PCR; TCRdb stores just in-frame clones and leaves some out. The sample shows around 82,000 clones, 85% to 95% of them seen only once. The sequenced material came from CD8+ T cells sorted from blood. Receptor source: a human donor in good health.

This clone appeared a few times. V gene TRBV6-6 combines with J gene TRBJ2-7; 8 positions agree with TRBD2. V shed 5 bases, J shed 3 bases, and the junction held 9 bases outside the gene matches. Per the germline V gene, CDR1 is MNHNY and CDR2 is SVGAGI (reference sequence). This CDR3 region has 15 residues. Here the CDR3 DNA reads TGTGCCAGCAGTCCCTCGGGGGGGAGTAACTACGAGCAGTACTTC. Its protein is CASSPSGGSNYEQYF.

The chain carries TRBV2 and TRBJ1-1; D possibly corresponds to TRBD1 (6 bases). With 6 bases removed from V and 1 base from J, the gap between germline ends came to 12 bases. The CDR3 has 14 amino acids. In germline, CDR1 is SNHLY, CDR2 FYNNEI. CDR3: CASRTGHENTEAFF. In DNA, the CDR3 is TGTGCCAGCAGGACGGGACACGAGAACACTGAAGCTTTCTTT.

The V gene is TRBV19, the J gene TRBJ1-5, with 8 positions matching TRBD1. Germline trimming cut 5 bases from V and 5 bases from J; bases unmatched to any gene: 11. Germline CDR1 and CDR2: LNHDA and SQIVND (reference sequence). The CDR3 has 16 residues. The CDR3 nucleotides are TGTGCCAGTAGTGAGGTCGGAACAGGGGGGTATCAGCCCCAGCATTTT. This gives the protein CASSEVGTGGYQPQHF.

CDR3 sequence: CASRQGAFDGYTF. The CDR3 bases are TGTGCCAGCAGACAGGGGGCATTCGATGGCTACACCTTC. The chain combines TRBV6-4 with TRBJ1-2; 9 nucleotides match TRBD1. Trimming at V came to 6 bases and at J to 6 bases, leaving 5 bases not matched to a gene. The CDR3 spans 13 residues. The germline CDR1 and CDR2 sequences are MRHNA and SNTAGT.

The chain has TRBV2 and TRBJ2-7, with D possibly being TRBD1 or TRBD2 (6 bases each). The CDR3 covers 14 residues. Per germline, CDR1 SNHLY and CDR2 FYNNEI. V lost 6 bases, J lost 2 bases, and 14 bases lay in between. This CDR3 is CASREGRGAYEQYF. The DNA for the CDR3 is TGTGCCAGCAGGGAGGGCAGGGGAGCCTACGAGCAGTACTTC.

The genes are TRBV9 and TRBJ2-1; 11 positions match TRBD2. The CDR3 is 15 amino acids. V trimming: 4 bases; J trimming: 8 bases; junction bases outside the gene matches: 8. Per germline, CDR1 SGDLS and CDR2 YYNGEE. CDR3: CASSPTSGAGDEQFF. As DNA, the CDR3 is TGTGCCAGCAGCCCGACTAGCGGGGCGGGCGATGAGCAGTTCTTC.

The rearrangement uses TRBV7-9 and TRBJ2-1; D possibly corresponds to TRBD1 (5 bases). This CDR3 comprises 16 residues. Germline CDR1 reads SEHNR; CDR2 reads FQNEAQ (reference sequence). The V end lost 5 bases, the J end lost 2 bases, and 16 bases lay between the germline ends. In DNA form, the CDR3 reads TGTGCCAGCAGCCCCCGTGGGCAGGGAACCTACAATGAGCAGTTCTTC. This sequence encodes CASSPRGQGTYNEQFF.

As DNA, the CDR3 is TGCGCCAGCAGCCACCTAGGGGGCGGTAGCACAGATACGCAGTATTTT. It specifies CASSHLGGGSTDTQYF. The genes are TRBV4-3 and TRBJ2-3, with TRBD1 matching over 7 bases. The V gene's germline CDR1 is LGHNA and CDR2 YSLEER. The CDR3 covers 16 residues. Trimming took 3 bases from V and 0 from J; bases not matched to a gene: 6.

The rearrangement links TRBV7-9 to TRBJ2-6, with D hard to call. This CDR3 has 17 residues. The V gene lost 1 base and the J gene lost 0 bases, with 10 bases spanning the gap. Germline values: CDR1 SEHNR, CDR2 FQNEAQ (reference sequence). The CDR3 DNA reads TGTGCCAGCAGCTTAGACCAGACAAGCTCTGGGGCCAACGTCCTGACTTTC. Its translation is CASSLDQTSSGANVLTF.

This chain connects TRBV15 to TRBJ2-7, with D unresolved. Per germline, CDR1 LNHNV and CDR2 YYDKDF (reference sequence). Trimming removed 6 bases at V and 5 bases at J, with 14 bases between. The CDR3 is made up of 13 amino acids. The CDR3 spells CATRPGVGNEQYF. The CDR3 DNA reads as TGTGCCACCAGGCCGGGCGTGGGGAACGAGCAGTACTTC.

This clone appeared once. The chain employs TRBV11-2 and TRBJ2-5; D gene ambiguous. This CDR3 has 15 amino acids. Germline V CDR1 and CDR2: SGHAT, FQNNGV. V gave up 1 base and J gave up 4 bases, with 13 bases separating them. CDR3 bases: TGTGCCAGCAGCTTAGCTCTATCGGTCGGAGAGACCCAGTACTTC. This encodes CASSLALSVGETQYF.

The chain has TRBV5-1 and TRBJ2-7; the D is unclear. CDR1 and CDR2 (germline): SGHRS, YFSETQ. The CDR3 spans 12 residues. The V end lost 0 bases, the J end lost 2 bases, and 3 bases lay between the germline ends. CDR3 sequence reads: CASSLETYEQYF. DNA of the CDR3: TGCGCCAGCAGCTTGGAAACCTACGAGCAGTACTTC. Supplemented by reference TRBV5-1 and TRBJ2-7, the full variable domain reads KAGVTQTPRYLIKTRGQQVTLSCSPISGHRSVSWYQQTPGQGLQFLFEYFSETQRNKGNFPGRFSGRQFSNSRSEMNVSTLELGDSALYLCASSLETYEQYFGPGTRLTVT.

The V gene is TRBV5-1, the J gene TRBJ2-5; 10 bases match TRBD2. Germline V gene lookup returns CDR1 SGHRS and CDR2 YFSETQ. J lost 5 bases, V lost 0 bases, and 19 bases had no gene match. The length of the CDR3 is 20 residues. Here the CDR3 reads CASSLAFSGGSVVPEETQYF. As DNA, the CDR3 is TGCGCCAGCAGCTTGGCCTTTAGCGGGGGGTCGGTGGTTCCGGAGGAGACCCAGTACTTC.

The chain employs TRBV11-2 and TRBJ1-5; maybe TRBD1 (5 bases). The V end was cut by 2 bases, the J end by 2 bases, with 10 bases between. Germline V CDR1 and CDR2: SGHAT, FQNNGV. CDR3 length equals 15 residues. The CDR3 sequence: CASSLTGGGNQPQHF. CDR3 bases: TGTGCCAGCAGCTTAACGGGGGGGGGCAATCAGCCCCAGCATTTT.

The V and J genes are TRBV5-1 and TRBJ1-5; D gene uncertain. The CDR3 consists of 17 residues. Germline CDR1 SGHRS, CDR2 YFSETQ. V gave up 7 bases and J gave up 2 bases, with 22 bases separating them. DNA for the CDR3: TGCGCCAGCCCCCGGGCACGAAAAATACTAGGCAATCAGCCCCAGCATTTT. The encoded protein is CASPRARKILGNQPQHF.

The V call is TRBV15, the J call TRBJ1-5; D gene ambiguous. Germline CDR1 and CDR2: LNHNV and YYDKDF (reference sequence). Trimming shortened V by 0 bases and J by 3 bases, and 9 bases separated the two germline ends. The CDR3 sequence is 15 residues long. CDR3 in DNA: TGTGCCACCAGCAGAGATTTAGGCGACAATCAGCCCCAGCATTTT. Encoded protein: CATSRDLGDNQPQHF.

The chain is built from TRBV7-6 and TRBJ2-7; TRBD2 agrees at 9 bases. CDR3 size: 16 residues. CDR1 and CDR2 (germline): SGHVS, FNYEAQ. V was clipped by 1 base and J by 4 bases; unmatched bases: 8. CDR3 region: CASSLEGPSGGYEQYF. The CDR3 nucleotides read TGTGCCAGCAGCTTAGAGGGCCCGAGCGGGGGGTACGAGCAGTACTTC. The variable domain in full, with the rest retrieved from reference TRBV7-6 and TRBJ2-7, is GAGVSQSPRYKVTKRGQDVALRCDPISGHVSLYWYRQALGQGPEFLTYFNYEAQQDKSGLPNDRFSAERPEGSISTLTIQRTEQRDSAMYRCASSLEGPSGGYEQYFGPGTRLTVT.

J is TRBJ2-5 and V is TRBV2; D may be TRBD2 (5 bases). CDR1 is SNHLY, CDR2 FYNNEI, per germline. The CDR3 sequence is 15 residues long. Trimming took off 4 bases at V and 5 bases at J, with 17 bases between the two ends. The CDR3 coding sequence is TGTGCCAGCAGTGGGGTCGGGGTCCCCGGGGAGACCCAGTACTTC. This gives the protein CASSGVGVPGETQYF. Complete variable domain (other parts from reference TRBV2 and TRBJ2-5): EPEVTQTPSHQVTQMGQEVILRCVPISNHLYFYWYRQILGQKVEFLVSFYNNEISEKSEIFDDQFSVERPDGSNFTLKIRSTKLEDSAMYFCASSGVGVPGETQYFGPGTRLLVL.

The chain couples TRBV9 to TRBJ1-4, with D uncertain. From germline, CDR1 is SGDLS and CDR2 YYNGEE. CDR3 size: 15 residues. The V and J ends lost 3 bases and 0 bases respectively, with 9 bases between them. CDR3 in amino acids: CASSASLATNEKLFF. The DNA of the CDR3 is TGTGCCAGCAGCGCCAGCTTAGCAACTAATGAAAAACTGTTTTTT.

The chain carries TRBV25-1 and TRBJ2-1; D is possibly TRBD1 (6 bases). Germline loops: CDR1 MGHDK, CDR2 SYGVNS. Between the trimmed V and J ends, which lost 6 bases and 8 bases, there was a span of 14 bases. The CDR3 sequence is 13 residues long. The CDR3 nucleotides are TGTGCCAGCAGCCCCCGAGGGGGTTATGAGCAGTTCTTC. Encoded protein: CASSPRGGYEQFF. The full variable domain, in which reference TRBV25-1 and TRBJ2-1 provide the parts outside the CDR3, is EADIYQTPRYLVIGTGKKITLECSQTMGHDKMYWYQQDPGMELHLIHYSYGVNSTEKGDLSSESTVSRIRTEHFPLTLESARPSHTSQYLCASSPRGGYEQFFGPGTRLTVL.

The chain carries TRBV19 and TRBJ1-3, with 8 bases identical to TRBD1. The CDR3 covers 13 residues. The germline CDR1 and CDR2 sequences are LNHDA and SQIVND (reference sequence). The J segment lost 2 bases and the V segment lost 9 bases, leaving 3 bases of the junction unmatched. The CDR3 reads CASWTGPGNTIYF. CDR3 DNA sequence: TGTGCCAGCTGGACAGGGCCTGGAAACACCATATATTTT. The whole variable domain, filled in from reference TRBV19 and TRBJ1-3, reads DGGITQSPKYLFRKEGQNVTLSCEQNLNHDAMYWYRQDPGQGLRLIYYSQIVNDFQKGDIAEGYSVSREKKESFPLTVTSAQKNPTAFYLCASWTGPGNTIYFGEGSWLTVV.

J is TRBJ1-1 and V is TRBV6-1, with unresolved D. The CDR3 is 16 amino acids. V was trimmed by 2 bases and J by 3 bases, leaving 16 bases between them. CDR1 MNHNS and CDR2 SASEGT come from the germline V gene. CDR3 sequence reads: CASSEFLHQRDTEAFF. In nucleotides, the CDR3 is TGTGCCAGCAGTGAATTCCTACACCAAAGGGACACTGAAGCTTTCTTT.

The chain combines TRBV28 with TRBJ1-5, with no clear D. The germline V gene has CDR1 MDHEN and CDR2 SYDVKM. Trimming stripped 2 bases from V and 2 bases from J, with 7 bases between. This CDR3 is 14 amino acids long. The CDR3 bases are TGTGCCAGCAGTTTAATAGGTGGCAATCAGCCCCAGCATTTT. This encodes CASSLIGGNQPQHF.